This T cell receptor (beta chain) comes out of a study of Ad26.COV2.S vaccination and SARS-CoV-2 variants. Study-wide context: The Ad26.COV2.S arm of the COV1001 trial was where the donor was placed. Study results and limitations: Placebo and vaccine recipients had non-spike TCR breadth that was similar.

This sample's treatment: around 19 received Ad26.COV2.S at low or high dose, single or two shots; roughly five received placebo; per-sample allocation not given. The samples date from day 63 after the first vaccine or placebo injection. The study used a vaccine consisting of an Ad26 vector that expressed Wuhan-strain SARS-CoV-2 spike. With regard to this clone: Its antigen is not known.

Clones were read by immunoSEQ multiplex PCR, and TCRdb kept only the in-frame ones, dropping some. The sample has about 420,000 clones; around 89% are singletons. CDR3 length: 21 residues. The input for sequencing was peripheral blood, taken in a trial of Ad26.COV2.S vaccine versus placebo. The genes are TRBV21-1 and TRBJ2-7; the table's D call TRBD1 went unverified against the DNA. TRBV21-1 is listed as a pseudogene. This sequence was found in a person aged 18-60 years who received the Ad26.COV2.S COVID-19 vaccine or a placebo. The CDR3 DNA sequence: TGTGCCAGCAGCAACCTCCGCAACCGGGACAGCCTAGACCGCTACTCCTACGAGCAGTACTTC. Encoded protein: CASSNLRNRDSLDRYSYEQYF.